Here is one T cell receptor beta chain with its context. What it recognizes is unknown. In the original analysis: For the immunoSEQ data, sequences were junction-only without quality scores, so filtering differed. Using immunoSEQ multiplex PCR, the repertoire was profiled, and TCRdb retains in-frame clones only, with some absent. From that table come the V and J calls and clone size; the DNA was used to work out D and trimming. The sample includes millions of clones, 85% to 95% of them seen just once. This sample was included in a study of shared clonotypes between healthy human individuals. The study, taken as a whole, reports: Shared clonotypes: roughly 4.5% naive CD4, around 3.5% naive CD8, around 2.4% memory CD4, under 0.45% memory CD8. The researchers took only blood, and tissue repertoires probably look different.

Germline V gene lookup returns CDR1 MNHEY and CDR2 SMNVEV (reference sequence). The CDR3 spans 11 residues. V was cut by 6 bases and J by 6 bases, with 9 bases left in between. This chain joins TRBV27 and TRBJ2-7; tentatively, D is TRBD1 (6 bases). The source material was naive CD4+ T cells sorted from blood. Subset noted: CD45RA+ positively selected. This clonotype was obtained from a man aged 18 to 30 in good health. The CDR3 loop is CASRLGGEQYF. CDR3 coding DNA: TGTGCCAGCAGGCTAGGGGGCGAGCAGTACTTC.